This TCR beta chain was identified during a study of naive and memory T cell subsets. Study-wide findings and caveats: A clonotype means one alpha or beta sequence, not an alpha/beta pair. TCR counts from RNA may reflect activation-linked expression changes.

Germline CDR1 reads SNHLY; CDR2 reads FYNNEI. Trimming at V came to 8 bases and at J to 2 bases, leaving 6 bases not matched to a gene. The CDR3 contains 15 residues. With regard to this clonotype: Its target is not known.

The beta constant-region primer was an equimolar mix of two oligonucleotides covering TRBC1 and TRBC2. Ligation attached a single-stranded oligonucleotide with a 12-nucleotide UMI and the SP2 primer to the cDNA 3' end. A single record per CDR3 protein comes from TCRdb applying MiXCR to the UMI-ligation and nested PCR reads. Here the sample spans 140,000 to 150,000 distinct CDR3 sequences, approximately 15% being singletons. This sequence originates from a human donor in good health. The sample comprised naive CD4+ T cells from blood. The chain employs TRBV2 and TRBJ2-3; 11 nucleotides agree with TRBD1. The DNA for the CDR3 is TGTGCCAGCCAGGGGACAGGGGGGACCACAGATACGCAGTATTTT. This codes for CASQGTGGTTDTQYF.